The sequence of this T cell receptor beta chain was determined in a study of blood T cell repertoires in COVID-19. Study in general: Samples representing acute and convalescent COVID-19 were sourced from the United States, Italy and Spain. Sources were T cells, B-cell-depleted T cells, or PBMCs; the material itself was cDNA or gDNA.

This CDR3 region has 14 residues. Trimming removed 0 bases at V and 3 bases at J, with 10 bases between. CDR1 is SGHTS, CDR2 YDEGEE, per germline. How the authors handled the data: Amplification from reference gene primers served as the basis for estimated nucleated cell counts. Generated by immunoSEQ multiplex PCR, the TCRdb table keeps only in-frame clones and is missing some. V and J calls and clone size are given by that table; D and trimming were obtained from the DNA. The profile shows approximately 200,000 clones, 70% to 90% of them singletons. Material: peripheral blood. The origin of this receptor is a man in his forties or fifties who had recovered from COVID-19. The chain links TRBV5-8 to TRBJ2-7; a weak D match, TRBD1 (6 bases). The CDR3 coding sequence is TGTGCCAGCAGCTTGGGTGGGGGCGTCTACGAGCAGTACTTC. Residues: CASSLGGGVYEQYF.